The clone carrying this T cell receptor beta chain was found a few times. Its antigen is unidentified. Data came from immunoSEQ multiplex PCR; TCRdb stores just in-frame clones and leaves some out. The table lists 30,000 to 40,000 clones, approximately 70% of them singletons, with 10% in the top ten. The CDR3 covers 16 residues. Losses at the gene ends were 2 bases for V and 0 bases for J; bases not matched to a gene: 6. Germline lookup yields CDR1 SGHNT and CDR2 YYREEE (reference sequence). The data derive from a study of cytotoxic CD8 clonotypes in ibrutinib-treated CLL. Overall study context: After a median of around 70 months, some 14 patients stayed remitted and some 12 progressed; responses had been partial in around 25 and complete in 2. Findings and limits, study-wide: Clonality correlated strongly with circulating CD8+ T cells and exceeded age-matched healthy donors at baseline. Contraction or stability on treatment characterized the public clonotypes, which were uncommon. For progressing versus sustained-remission patients, sampling times were not the same.

The chain couples TRBV5-4 to TRBJ2-3, with 7 bases matching TRBD2. This TCR derives from a human donor with chronic lymphocytic leukemia. The sequencing here drew on PBMCs, taken at disease progression, from a patient treated with ibrutinib. CDR3: CASSFIAGLSTDTQYF. The CDR3 DNA sequence: TGTGCCAGCAGCTTTATTGCGGGACTAAGCACAGATACGCAGTATTTT.